The 22 T cell receptor beta chains below come from one sample, sequenced in a study of cytomegalovirus exposure and HLA in healthy donors. The study ran its PCR with 60 Vbeta and 13 Jbeta primers. The repertoire was sequenced with immunoSEQ multiplex PCR; TCRdb's copy has only in-frame clones and lacks some. The sample holds about 160,000 clones; approximately 80% are singletons and the top ten take approximately 9.8%. Sequenced sample: PBMCs. These receptors all come from a young man in good health and CMV-seropositive.

The chain carries TRBV5-6 and TRBJ1-2; tentative D call: TRBD1 (6 bases). Germline V gene data show CDR1 as SGHDT and CDR2 as YYEEEE. The CDR3 has 15 amino acids. V was cut by 0 bases and J by 8 bases, with 17 bases left in between. CDR3 bases: TGTGCCAGCAGCTTGGATTTACAGGGAGGGAACGGCTACACCTTC. Protein product: CASSLDLQGGNGYTF.

V is TRBV28 and J is TRBJ2-5, with 11 bases identical to TRBD2. After removal of 5 bases from V and 4 bases from J, the junction contained 21 bases not matched to a gene. The CDR3 totals 20 residues. Looked up from germline, CDR1 is MDHEN and CDR2 is SYDVKM. The CDR3 DNA is TGTGCCAGCAGTCCCGCTGCAACCATGATAGCGGGAGGGCCGGGAGAGACCCAGTACTTC. It encodes CASSPAATMIAGGPGETQYF.

This clone was recorded a few times. The chain's CDR3 is CASSEFHRVKTDTQYF. CDR3 sequence (DNA): TGTGCCAGCAGTGAATTTCACAGGGTGAAGACAGATACGCAGTATTTT. This chain uses TRBV6-1 with TRBJ2-3, with TRBD1 as a possible D gene (6 bases). CDR3 length equals 16 residues. Germline V gives CDR1 MNHNS, CDR2 SASEGT. Trimming took 2 bases from V and 3 from J, leaving 15 bases between them.

The chain uses TRBV9 and TRBJ1-1; a possible D gene is TRBD1 (5 bases). Trimming cost V 4 bases and J 3 bases, with 13 bases left between them. In germline, CDR1 is SGDLS, CDR2 YYNGEE. The CDR3 runs 14 residues. DNA of the CDR3: TGTGCCAGCAGCTCCAAGACAGAGCACACTGAAGCTTTCTTT. Its translation: CASSSKTEHTEAFF. The full variable domain, its missing parts supplied by reference TRBV9 and TRBJ1-1, is DSGVTQTPKHLITATGQRVTLRCSPRSGDLSVYWYQQSLDQGLQFLIQYYNGEERAKGNILERFSAQQFPDLHSELNLSSLELGDSALYFCASSSKTEHTEAFFGQGTRLTVV.

The chain couples TRBV5-1 to TRBJ2-1, with D unclear. CDR3 length equals 13 residues. V lost 2 bases and J 10 bases, leaving 13 bases between the germline ends. Germline CDR1 is SGHRS and CDR2 is YFSETQ. The CDR3 region is CASSFPSEEEQFF. CDR3 DNA: TGCGCCAGCAGCTTCCCTAGTGAAGAGGAGCAGTTCTTC. Complete variable domain (other parts from reference TRBV5-1 and TRBJ2-1): KAGVTQTPRYLIKTRGQQVTLSCSPISGHRSVSWYQQTPGQGLQFLFEYFSETQRNKGNFPGRFSGRQFSNSRSEMNVSTLELGDSALYLCASSFPSEEEQFFGPGTRLTVL.

As concerns this clone: Mismatch with germline at one junction end may stem from a read error. The chain is built from TRBV5-1 and TRBJ1-3; no reliable D call. This CDR3 has 16 amino acids. CDR1 and CDR2 (germline): SGHRS, YFSETQ. This chain's CDR3 is CASSLYPGRSGNAIYF. In nucleotides, the CDR3 is TGCGCCAGCAGCTTGTATCCAGGCCGCTCTGGAAACGCCATATATTTT.

V gene TRBV4-1 combines with J gene TRBJ2-7; 7 bases line up with TRBD2. Unmatched junction bases numbered 11, after V lost 4 bases and J lost 5 bases. Germline CDR1 is MGHRA and CDR2 is YSYEKL. The CDR3 length is 15 residues. The CDR3 nucleotides read TGCGCCAGCAGCCCTCGGGAGGACCTGTTAAACGAGCAGTACTTC. It translates to CASSPREDLLNEQYF.

This clone occurred once. The gene calls are TRBV15 and TRBJ1-1; D is ambiguous. V lost 1 base to trimming and J lost 4 bases, with 13 bases between them. Germline loops: CDR1 LNHNV, CDR2 YYDKDF (reference sequence). This CDR3 contains 15 residues. The CDR3 bases are TGTGCCACCAGCAGAGTGGCGGGAGGATTCACTGAAGCTTTCTTT. Its protein product is CATSRVAGGFTEAFF.

This clone was seen only once. The V call is TRBV4-3, the J call TRBJ2-1; 9 bases are a match to TRBD2. CDR3 length equals 15 residues. Germline values: CDR1 LGHNA, CDR2 YSLEER. V gave up 4 bases and J gave up 0 bases; unmatched junction bases: 1. CDR3 nucleotide sequence: TGCGCCAGCAGCCCGACTAGCGGCTCCTACAATGAGCAGTTCTTC. It yields the protein CASSPTSGSYNEQFF.

The V and J genes are TRBV5-1 and TRBJ1-1; D is perhaps TRBD1 (5 bases). V lost 4 bases and J 0 bases, leaving 10 bases between the germline ends. Germline V CDR1 and CDR2: SGHRS, YFSETQ. CDR3 size: 14 residues. CDR3 sequence: CASSPGQMNTEAFF. CDR3 sequence (DNA): TGCGCCAGCAGCCCAGGGCAGATGAACACTGAAGCTTTCTTT.

V gene TRBV5-1 combines with J gene TRBJ2-7; 7 bases line up with TRBD1. The CDR3 length is 14 residues. Germline CDR1 and CDR2: SGHRS and YFSETQ. The trim removed 0 bases at V and 2 bases at J, leaving 2 bases unmatched. The DNA for the CDR3 is TGCGCCAGCAGCTTGGAGCAGGGGGCCTACGAGCAGTACTTC. Encoded protein: CASSLEQGAYEQYF.

This clone turned up a few times. This chain joins TRBV6-1 and TRBJ1-2; 7 positions agree with TRBD1. Trimming at V came to 7 bases and at J to 8 bases, leaving 16 bases not matched to a gene. Germline CDR1 MNHNS, CDR2 SASEGT. This CDR3 is 15 amino acids long. Here the CDR3 reads CASNLQGTDSWGYTF. Written as DNA, the CDR3 is TGTGCCAGCAACCTACAGGGGACCGACTCTTGGGGCTACACCTTC.

This sequence joins TRBV30 and TRBJ2-3; a weak D match, TRBD1 (6 bases). The CDR3 spans 14 residues. Germline CDR1 reads GTSNPN; CDR2 reads SVGIG (reference sequence). Trimming cost V 3 bases and J 11 bases, with 21 bases left between them. The CDR3, as DNA: TGTGCCTGGAGCACAGGGTTCGGAGGTCAGGGGCAGTATTTT. It encodes CAWSTGFGGQGQYF.

The chain has TRBV6-1 and TRBJ2-5; no clear D gene. Deletions cut 5 bases from V and 5 bases from J, with 15 bases between. The CDR3 covers 14 residues. From germline, CDR1 is MNHNS and CDR2 SASEGT. The DNA for the CDR3 is TGTGCCAGCAGTCTATTTGGTGTCCGGGAGACCCAGTACTTC. The encoded protein is CASSLFGVRETQYF.

The chain is built from TRBV23-1 and TRBJ1-2, with D uncertain. TRBV23-1 has ORF status, its function being uncertain. V was pared by 0 bases and J by 0 bases, with 11 bases between. There are 16 residues in the CDR3. The DNA for the CDR3 is TGCGCCAGCAGTCAATCTACTCGAGGTGCTAACTATGGCTACACCTTC. It specifies CASSQSTRGANYGYTF.

The chain has TRBV7-2 and TRBJ1-5; a possible D gene is TRBD1 (6 bases). Looked up from germline, CDR1 is SGHTA and CDR2 is FQGNSA. This CDR3 comprises 13 residues. The V end was cut by 5 bases, the J end by 6 bases, with 11 bases between. DNA of the CDR3: TGTGCCAGCAGCGACAGGATTGGTCAGCCCCAGCATTTT. The encoded protein is CASSDRIGQPQHF. Supplemented by reference TRBV7-2 and TRBJ1-5, the full variable domain reads GAGVSQSPSNKVTEKGKDVELRCDPISGHTALYWYRQSLGQGLEFLIYFQGNSAPDKSGLPSDRFSAERTGGSVSTLTIQRTQQEDSAVYLCASSDRIGQPQHFGDGTRLSIL.

V and J are TRBV19 and TRBJ2-7; D is unclear. This CDR3 is 11 amino acids long. CDR1 and CDR2 from the germline V gene are LNHDA and SQIVND (reference sequence). V gave up 5 bases and J gave up 2 bases, with 4 bases separating them. This chain's CDR3 is CASSAAYEQYF. The CDR3 DNA reads TGTGCCAGTAGTGCGGCCTACGAGCAGTACTTC.

V is TRBV6-5 and J is TRBJ2-7; D unclear. Germline CDR1 reads MNHEY; CDR2 reads SVGAGI. The CDR3 has 14 amino acids. Trimming shortened V by 4 bases and J by 3 bases, and 13 bases separated the two germline ends. Written as DNA, the CDR3 is TGTGCCAGCAGTTTCGCCGGTACCCTCTACGAGCAGTACTTC. This translates into CASSFAGTLYEQYF.

The genes are TRBV7-2 and TRBJ2-2, with 8 bases aligning to TRBD2. Germline assignment: CDR1 SGHTA and CDR2 FQGNSA. The ends lost 5 bases at V and 4 bases at J; junction bases unmatched: 6. CDR3 length equals 15 residues. Here the CDR3 DNA reads TGTGCCAGCAGCCCCTGGGCGGGAGGCACCGGGGAGCTGTTTTTT. Its translation: CASSPWAGGTGELFF. Complete variable domain (other parts from reference TRBV7-2 and TRBJ2-2): GAGVSQSPSNKVTEKGKDVELRCDPISGHTALYWYRQSLGQGLEFLIYFQGNSAPDKSGLPSDRFSAERTGGSVSTLTIQRTQQEDSAVYLCASSPWAGGTGELFFGEGSRLTVL.

This clone was observed a single time. The chain has TRBV2 and TRBJ1-1, with D tentatively TRBD1 (5 bases). The CDR3 runs to 12 residues. Per germline, CDR1 SNHLY and CDR2 FYNNEI. V dropped 2 bases and J dropped 12 bases, with 13 bases sitting between them. The CDR3, as DNA: TGTGCCAGCAGTGAAAGGAGGGGCGCGACTTTCTTT. As protein: CASSERRGATFF.

This chain links TRBV7-9 with TRBJ2-2; D not certain. Per the germline V gene, CDR1 is SEHNR and CDR2 is FQNEAQ (reference sequence). The CDR3 consists of 12 residues. V lost 5 bases, J lost 6 bases, and 7 bases lay in between. CDR3 loop: CASSQDSGELFF. The DNA of the CDR3 is TGTGCCAGCAGCCAGGATTCCGGGGAGCTGTTTTTT. Full variable domain (rest looked up from reference TRBV7-9 and TRBJ2-2): DTGVSQNPRHKITKRGQNVTFRCDPISEHNRLYWYRQTLGQGPEFLTYFQNEAQLEKSRLLSDRFSAERPKGSFSTLEIQRTEQGDSAMYLCASSQDSGELFFGEGSRLTVL.

This sequence joins TRBV30 and TRBJ1-5, with D tentatively TRBD1 (5 bases). Germline V gives CDR1 GTSNPN, CDR2 SVGIG (reference sequence). This CDR3 contains 13 residues. V gave up 5 bases and J gave up 2 bases, with 10 bases separating them. The CDR3 loop reads CAWDEQGNQPQHF. CDR3 sequence (DNA): TGTGCCTGGGATGAACAGGGCAATCAGCCCCAGCATTTT.